This T cell receptor beta chain was obtained from a study of neurological immune-mediated disorders. Study context: Among roughly 35 multiple sclerosis patients, around 30 were relapsing-remitting and 3 were secondary progressive.

This clonotype was counted ten times or more. Its antigen is still unknown. Study-level points and caveats: Sharing of CDR3 amino acid sequences among expanded clones across subjects was absent, suggesting private repertoires in all groups. When the repertoires were sorted by phylogenetic grouping, those of 18 of 34 multiple sclerosis patients ended up in one related-CDR3 cluster, a possible signature.

cDNA was made by 5'RACE with 10-nucleotide random UMIs. TCRdb re-called the 5' RACE reads with MiXCR, one entry per CDR3 protein. The table has about 120,000 distinct CDR3 sequences, 3% to 3.5% seen once. The CDR3 length is 14 residues. V was pared by 5 bases and J by 1 base, with 9 bases between. Germline V gene sequence: CDR1 SGHTA, CDR2 FQGNSA. Specimen: PBMCs. The receptor's source is a woman in her twenties or thirties with multiple sclerosis. V gene TRBV7-2 combines with J gene TRBJ1-5; TRBD1 might be the D (5 bases). CDR3 sequence reads: CASSLPGSNQPQHF. In nucleotides, the CDR3 is TGTGCCAGCAGCCTTCCAGGGAGCAATCAGCCCCAGCATTTT.